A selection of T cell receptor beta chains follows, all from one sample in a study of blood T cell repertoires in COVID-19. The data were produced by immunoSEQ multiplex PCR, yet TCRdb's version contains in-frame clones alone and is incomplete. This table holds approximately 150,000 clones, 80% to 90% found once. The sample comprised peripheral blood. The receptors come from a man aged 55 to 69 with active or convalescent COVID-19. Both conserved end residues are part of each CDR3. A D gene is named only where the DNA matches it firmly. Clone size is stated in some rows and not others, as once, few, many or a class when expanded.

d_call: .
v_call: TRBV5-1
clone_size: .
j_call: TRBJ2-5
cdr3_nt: TGCGCCAGCAGTCCTACTAGAGGAGAGACCCAGTACTTC
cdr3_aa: CASSPTRGETQYF

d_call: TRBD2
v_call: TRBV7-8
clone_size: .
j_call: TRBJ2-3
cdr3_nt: TGTGCCAGCAGCCCCGGGACTAGCGGCTTGGGTACGCAGTATTTT
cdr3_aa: CASSPGTSGLGTQYF

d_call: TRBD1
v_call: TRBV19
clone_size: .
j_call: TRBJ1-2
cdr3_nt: TGTGCCAGTAGCCCTATAACTACAGGGGGATATGGCTACACCTTC
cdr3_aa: CASSPITTGGYGYTF

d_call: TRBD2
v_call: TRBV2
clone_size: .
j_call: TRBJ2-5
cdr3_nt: TGTGCCAGCAGTGGGGGGGGACTTCGAGAGACCCAGTACTTC
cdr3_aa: CASSGGGLRETQYF

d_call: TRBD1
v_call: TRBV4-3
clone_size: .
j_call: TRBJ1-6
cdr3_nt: TGCGCCAGCAGCCAAGATTTAGGGACAGGGGGCCGGAATTCACCCCTCCACTTT
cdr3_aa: CASSQDLGTGGRNSPLHF

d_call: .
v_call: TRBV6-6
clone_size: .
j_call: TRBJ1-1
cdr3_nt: TGTGCCAGCAGTTTAGGGCAGGGTACACAAGCTTTCTTT
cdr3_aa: CASSLGQGTQAFF

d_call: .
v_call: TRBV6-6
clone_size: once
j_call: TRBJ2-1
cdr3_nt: TGTGCCAGCAGTTACTCTGACTCGAACAATGAGCAGTTCTTC
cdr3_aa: CASSYSDSNNEQFF

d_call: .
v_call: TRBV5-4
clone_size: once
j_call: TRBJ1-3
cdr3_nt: TGTGCCAGCAGCTTAGAAGGGGTAGGAAACACCATATATTTT
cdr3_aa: CASSLEGVGNTIYF

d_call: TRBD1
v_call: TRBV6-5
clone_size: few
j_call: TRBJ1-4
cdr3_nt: TGTGCCAGCAGTTCCGGACAGGGGAGTAATGAAAAACTGTTTTTT
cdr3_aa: CASSSGQGSNEKLFF

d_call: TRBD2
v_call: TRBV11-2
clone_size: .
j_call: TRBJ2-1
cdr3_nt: TGTGCCAGCAGCTTTAGTCGCGGACTAGCGGGAGAAAACAATGAGCAGTTCTTC
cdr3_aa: CASSFSRGLAGENNEQFF

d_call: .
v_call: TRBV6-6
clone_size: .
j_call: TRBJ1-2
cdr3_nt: TGTGCCAGCAGTTACCACAGTAACAACTATGGCTACACCTTC
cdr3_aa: CASSYHSNNYGYTF

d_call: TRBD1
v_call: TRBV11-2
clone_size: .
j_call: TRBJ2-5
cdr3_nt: TGTGCCAGCAGCCTCGGGACAGCTTTTCAAGAGACCCAGTACTTC
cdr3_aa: CASSLGTAFQETQYF

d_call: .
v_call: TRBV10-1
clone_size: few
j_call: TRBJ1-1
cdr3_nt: TGCGCCAGCAGTGGGGCGCGGAACACTGAAGCTTTCTTT
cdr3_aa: CASSGARNTEAFF

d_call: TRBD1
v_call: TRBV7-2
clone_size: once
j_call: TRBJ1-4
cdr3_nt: TGTGCCAGCAGCTTAGCAATGAAAACCACGGACAGGGGTGAAAAACTGTTTTTT
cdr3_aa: CASSLAMKTTDRGEKLFF

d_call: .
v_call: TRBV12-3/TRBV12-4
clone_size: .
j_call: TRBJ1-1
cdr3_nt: TGTGCCAGCAGGACAGGCCGGAACACTGAAGCTTTCTTT
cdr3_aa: CASRTGRNTEAFF

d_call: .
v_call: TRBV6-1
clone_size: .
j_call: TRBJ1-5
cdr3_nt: TGTGCCAGCAGTGAAGTGGGCCAGAACCATCAGCCCCAGCATTTT
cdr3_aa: CASSEVGQNHQPQHF

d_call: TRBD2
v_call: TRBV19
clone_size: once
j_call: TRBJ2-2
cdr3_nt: TGTGCCAGTAGTATTTTTTCTAGCGGGATTAACACCGGGGAGCTGTTTTTT
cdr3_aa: CASSIFSSGINTGELFF

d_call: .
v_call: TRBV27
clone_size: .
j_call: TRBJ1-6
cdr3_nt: TGTGCCAGCAAGGTTATGGTGGGCAGGGGTCATTCACCCCTCCACTTT
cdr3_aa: CASKVMVGRGHSPLHF

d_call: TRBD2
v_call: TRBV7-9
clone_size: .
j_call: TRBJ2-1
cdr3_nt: TGTGCCAGCAGCTTAGCCCCTCCAGCGGGGTGGTACAATGAGCAGTTCTTC
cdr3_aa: CASSLAPPAGWYNEQFF

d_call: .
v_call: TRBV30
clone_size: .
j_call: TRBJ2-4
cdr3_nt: TGTGCCTGGAGATTCGGAGGGAACATTCAGTACTTC
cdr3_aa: CAWRFGGNIQYF

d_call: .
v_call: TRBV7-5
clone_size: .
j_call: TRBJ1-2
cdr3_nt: TGTGCCAGAAACCTTACCAAGGGACAGGGGTCGGGTGGCTACACCTTC
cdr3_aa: CARNLTKGQGSGGYTF

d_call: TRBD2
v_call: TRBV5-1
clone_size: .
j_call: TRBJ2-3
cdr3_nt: TGCGCCAGCAGCACGGGACTAGCGGGGACAGATACGCAGTATTTT
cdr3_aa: CASSTGLAGTDTQYF

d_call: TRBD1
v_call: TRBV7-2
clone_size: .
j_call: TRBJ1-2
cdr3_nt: TGTGCCAGCAGCGCGGGACAGGGATGGGACTATGGCTACACCTTC
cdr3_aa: CASSAGQGWDYGYTF

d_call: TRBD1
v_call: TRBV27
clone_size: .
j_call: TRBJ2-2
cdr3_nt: TGTGCCAGCAGTTTATTCCAGGACAGGGCGAGCGGGGAGCTGTTTTTT
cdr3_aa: CASSLFQDRASGELFF

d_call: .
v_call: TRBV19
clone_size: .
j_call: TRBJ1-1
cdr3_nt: TGTGCCAGTAGTATTTGGGTAGGGGGTAGCGTCACTGAAGCTTTCTTT
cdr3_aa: CASSIWVGGSVTEAFF

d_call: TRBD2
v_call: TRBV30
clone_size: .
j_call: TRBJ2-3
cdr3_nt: TGTGCCTTCACGGCTAGCGGGGGGGTTGATACGCAGTATTTT
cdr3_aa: CAFTASGGVDTQYF

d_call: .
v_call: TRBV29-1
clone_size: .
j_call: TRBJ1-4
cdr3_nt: TGCAGCGTTGGTCCAGGCTCGGGAGAAAAACTGTTTTTT
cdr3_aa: CSVGPGSGEKLFF

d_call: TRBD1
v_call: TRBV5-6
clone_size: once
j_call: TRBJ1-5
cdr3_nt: TGTGCCAGCAGCTTTTTTAATCGGCAGGGGGGCAATCAGCCCCAGCATTTT
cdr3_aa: CASSFFNRQGGNQPQHF

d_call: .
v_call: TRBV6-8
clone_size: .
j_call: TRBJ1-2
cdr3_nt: TGTGCCAGCAGGCGCCTTACAGGAGACTATGGCTACACCTTC
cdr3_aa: CASRRLTGDYGYTF

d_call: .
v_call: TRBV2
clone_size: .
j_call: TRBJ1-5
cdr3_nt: TGTGCCAGCAGTCTTGACAGGTATCAGCCCCAGCATTTT
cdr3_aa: CASSLDRYQPQHF

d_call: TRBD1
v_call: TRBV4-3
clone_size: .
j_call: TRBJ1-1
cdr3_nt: TGCGCCAGCAGCCGAGAATCGACAGGGGTTAGCACTGAAGCTTTCTTT
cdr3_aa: CASSRESTGVSTEAFF

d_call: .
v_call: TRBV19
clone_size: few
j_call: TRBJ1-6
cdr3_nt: TGTGCCAGTAGCCCTCCTAGTGTCAATTCACCCCTCCACTTT
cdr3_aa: CASSPPSVNSPLHF

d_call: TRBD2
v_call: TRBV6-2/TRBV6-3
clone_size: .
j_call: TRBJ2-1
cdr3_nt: TGTGCCAGCAGTTTTAGGGCGGGAGTCCACAATGAGCAGTTCTTC
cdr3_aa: CASSFRAGVHNEQFF

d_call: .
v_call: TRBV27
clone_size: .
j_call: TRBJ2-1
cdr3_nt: TGTGCCAGCAGTCTTAGCTCCTACAATGAGCAGTTCTTC
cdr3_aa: CASSLSSYNEQFF

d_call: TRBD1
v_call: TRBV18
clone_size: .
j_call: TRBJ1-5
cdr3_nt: TGTGCCAGCTCAAGACTTGGGTCGGGACAGGGTAGCAATCAGCCCCAGCATTTT
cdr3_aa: CASSRLGSGQGSNQPQHF

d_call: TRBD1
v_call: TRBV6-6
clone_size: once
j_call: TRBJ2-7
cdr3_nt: TGTGCCAGCAGCGCACAGGGGACCGAGCAGTACTTC
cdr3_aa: CASSAQGTEQYF

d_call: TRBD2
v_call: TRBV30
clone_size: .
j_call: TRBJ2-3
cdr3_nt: TGTGCCTGGAGTCGCGGGAGAACAGATACGCAGTATTTT
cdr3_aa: CAWSRGRTDTQYF

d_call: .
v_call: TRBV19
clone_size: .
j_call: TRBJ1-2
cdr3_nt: TGTGCCAGTAGTGATACAGGGAACTATGGCTACACCTTC
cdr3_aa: CASSDTGNYGYTF

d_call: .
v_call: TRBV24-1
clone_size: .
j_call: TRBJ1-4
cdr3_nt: TGTGCCACCAGCTCGGGTGCAACTAATGAAAAACTGTTTTTT
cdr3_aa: CATSSGATNEKLFF

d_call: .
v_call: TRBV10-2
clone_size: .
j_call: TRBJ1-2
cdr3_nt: TGCGCCAGCAGTGAATTCGACAGAGGAGGCTACACCTTC
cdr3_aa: CASSEFDRGGYTF

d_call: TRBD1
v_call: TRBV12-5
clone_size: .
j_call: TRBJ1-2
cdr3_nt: TGTGCTAGTGGTACGAACAGGGGCCTCATCTTTAACTATGGCTACACCTTC
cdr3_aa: CASGTNRGLIFNYGYTF

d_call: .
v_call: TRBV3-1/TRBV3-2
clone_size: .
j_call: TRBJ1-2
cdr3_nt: TGTGCCAGCAGCCAACCCGGTCGCTATGGCTACACCTTC
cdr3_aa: CASSQPGRYGYTF

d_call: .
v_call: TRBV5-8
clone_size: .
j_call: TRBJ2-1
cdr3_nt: TGTGCCAGCAGCTTGGGTGTCCGGAGCTCCTACAATGAGCAGTTCTTC
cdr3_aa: CASSLGVRSSYNEQFF

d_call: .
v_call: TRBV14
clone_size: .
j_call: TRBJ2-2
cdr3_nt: TGTGCCAGCAGCCAATGGACTGGAATCAACACCGGGGAGCTGTTTTTT
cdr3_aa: CASSQWTGINTGELFF

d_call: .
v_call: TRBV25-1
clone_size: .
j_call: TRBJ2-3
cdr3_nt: TGTGCCAGCCTCGGGGTCACAGATACGCAGTATTTT
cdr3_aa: CASLGVTDTQYF